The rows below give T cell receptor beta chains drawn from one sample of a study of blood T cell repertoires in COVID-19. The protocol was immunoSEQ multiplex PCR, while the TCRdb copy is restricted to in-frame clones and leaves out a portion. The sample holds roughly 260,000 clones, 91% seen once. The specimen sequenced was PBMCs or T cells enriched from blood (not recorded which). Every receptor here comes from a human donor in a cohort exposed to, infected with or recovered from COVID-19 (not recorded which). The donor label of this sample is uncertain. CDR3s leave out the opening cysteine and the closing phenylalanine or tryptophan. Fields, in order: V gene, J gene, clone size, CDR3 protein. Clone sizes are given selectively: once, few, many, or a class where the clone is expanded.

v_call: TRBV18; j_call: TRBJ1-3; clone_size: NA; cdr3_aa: ASSPPTGTGNTIY
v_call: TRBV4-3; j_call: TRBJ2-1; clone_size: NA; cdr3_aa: ASSQGLAGAYEQF
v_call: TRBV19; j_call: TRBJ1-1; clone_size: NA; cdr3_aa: ASEGQPGAF
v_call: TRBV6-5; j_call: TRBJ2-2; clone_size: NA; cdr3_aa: ASSYGLNTGELF
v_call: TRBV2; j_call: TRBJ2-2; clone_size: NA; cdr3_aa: ASSGLELAGENTGELF
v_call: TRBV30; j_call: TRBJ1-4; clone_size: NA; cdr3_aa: AWAGGATNEKLF
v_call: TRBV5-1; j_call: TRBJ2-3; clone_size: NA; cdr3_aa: ASSLASGGADTQY
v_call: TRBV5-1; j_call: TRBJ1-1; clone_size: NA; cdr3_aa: ASSLGVNTEAF
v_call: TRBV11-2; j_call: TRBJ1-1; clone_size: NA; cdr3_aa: ASSPQDTEAF
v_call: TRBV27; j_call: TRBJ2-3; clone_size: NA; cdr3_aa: ASSFEGRSYTDTQY
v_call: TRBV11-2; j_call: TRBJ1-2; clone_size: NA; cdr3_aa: ASSLDLGDSPYGYT
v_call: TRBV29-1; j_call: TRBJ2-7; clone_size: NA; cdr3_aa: SHQQGAISYEQY
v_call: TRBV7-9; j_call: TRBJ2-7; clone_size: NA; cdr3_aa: ASSPQGRGAYEQY
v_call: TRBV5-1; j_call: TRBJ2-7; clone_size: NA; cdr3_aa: ASSLSQGATYEQY
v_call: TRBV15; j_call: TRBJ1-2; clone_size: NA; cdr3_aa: ATSSPRDRGLPAGYT
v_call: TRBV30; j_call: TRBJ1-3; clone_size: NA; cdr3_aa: AWSLGGAGNTIY
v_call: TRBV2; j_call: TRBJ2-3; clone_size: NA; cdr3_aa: ASGGQERDTQY
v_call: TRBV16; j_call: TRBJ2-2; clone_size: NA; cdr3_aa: ASSHSGELF
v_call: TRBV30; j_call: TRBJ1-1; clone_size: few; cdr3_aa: AWSVRRDTEAF
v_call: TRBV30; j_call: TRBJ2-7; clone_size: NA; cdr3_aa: AWNHRGSYEQY
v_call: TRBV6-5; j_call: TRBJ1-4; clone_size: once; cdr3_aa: ASSHRRANEKLF
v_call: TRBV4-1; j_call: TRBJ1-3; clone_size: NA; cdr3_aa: ASSQVLLLFSGNTIY
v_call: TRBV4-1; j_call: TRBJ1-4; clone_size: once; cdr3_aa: ASSPHGEALF
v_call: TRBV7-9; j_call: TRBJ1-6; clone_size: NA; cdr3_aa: ASSFGGNSPLH
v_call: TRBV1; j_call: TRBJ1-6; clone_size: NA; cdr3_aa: TSSQGRFNSPLH
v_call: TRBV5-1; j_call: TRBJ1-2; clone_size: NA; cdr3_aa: ASSLNYGSYGYT
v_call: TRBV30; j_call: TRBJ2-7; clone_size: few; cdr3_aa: AWRLGGNEQY
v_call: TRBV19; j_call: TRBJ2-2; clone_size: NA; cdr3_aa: ASSISGSANTGELF
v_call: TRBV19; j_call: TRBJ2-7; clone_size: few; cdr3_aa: ASSIPGLGEQY
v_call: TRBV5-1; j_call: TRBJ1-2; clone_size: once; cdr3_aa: ASSLEPPGQTNYGYT
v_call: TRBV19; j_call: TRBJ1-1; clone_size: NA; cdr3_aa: ASSVTGESLMNTEAF
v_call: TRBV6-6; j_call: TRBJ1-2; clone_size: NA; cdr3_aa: ASSPFPSYGYT
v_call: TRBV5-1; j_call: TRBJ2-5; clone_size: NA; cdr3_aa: ASSSGQGIQETQY
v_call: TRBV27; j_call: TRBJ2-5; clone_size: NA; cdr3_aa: ASSYTGGQETQY
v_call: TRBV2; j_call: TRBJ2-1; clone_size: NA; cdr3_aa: ASRATSGGYNEQF
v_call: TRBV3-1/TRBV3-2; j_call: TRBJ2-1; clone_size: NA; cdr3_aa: ASSQGGLAGGNEQF
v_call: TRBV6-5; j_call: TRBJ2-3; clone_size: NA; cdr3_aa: ASSSTSGGTDTQY
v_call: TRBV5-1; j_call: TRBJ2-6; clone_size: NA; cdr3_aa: ASREGAGANVLT
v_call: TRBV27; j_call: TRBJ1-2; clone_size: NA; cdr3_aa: ASTTGGNGYT
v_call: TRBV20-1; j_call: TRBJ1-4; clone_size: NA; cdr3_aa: SASLGQGYEKLF
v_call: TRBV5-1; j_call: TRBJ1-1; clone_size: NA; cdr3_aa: ASSPTYENTEAF
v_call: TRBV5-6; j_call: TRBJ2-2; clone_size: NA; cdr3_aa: ASSWTAGFGELF
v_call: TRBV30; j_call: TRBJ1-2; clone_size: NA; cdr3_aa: AWSGWGRPLYGYT
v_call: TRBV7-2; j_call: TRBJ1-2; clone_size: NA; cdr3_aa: ASSSDGGAQGYT
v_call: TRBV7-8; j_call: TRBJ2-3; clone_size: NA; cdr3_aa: ASSTSGTARGPYTDTQY
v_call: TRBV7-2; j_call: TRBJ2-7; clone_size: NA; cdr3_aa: ASSLQGTYEQY
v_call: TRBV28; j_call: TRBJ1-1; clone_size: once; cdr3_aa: ASSWEFSLIQTDTEAF
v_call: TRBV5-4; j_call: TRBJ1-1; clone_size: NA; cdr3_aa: ASSTTTGGEDTEAF
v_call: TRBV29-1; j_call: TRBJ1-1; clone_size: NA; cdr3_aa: SVPILPPKRGTEAF
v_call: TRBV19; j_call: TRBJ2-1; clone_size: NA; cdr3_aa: ASSIMGQGYNEQF
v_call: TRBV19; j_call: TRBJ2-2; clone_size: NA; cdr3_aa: ASSTLAGATGELF
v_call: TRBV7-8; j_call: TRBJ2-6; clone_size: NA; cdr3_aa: ASSPRDRGYSGANVLT
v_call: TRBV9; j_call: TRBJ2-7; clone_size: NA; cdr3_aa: ASSPRWGGDEQY